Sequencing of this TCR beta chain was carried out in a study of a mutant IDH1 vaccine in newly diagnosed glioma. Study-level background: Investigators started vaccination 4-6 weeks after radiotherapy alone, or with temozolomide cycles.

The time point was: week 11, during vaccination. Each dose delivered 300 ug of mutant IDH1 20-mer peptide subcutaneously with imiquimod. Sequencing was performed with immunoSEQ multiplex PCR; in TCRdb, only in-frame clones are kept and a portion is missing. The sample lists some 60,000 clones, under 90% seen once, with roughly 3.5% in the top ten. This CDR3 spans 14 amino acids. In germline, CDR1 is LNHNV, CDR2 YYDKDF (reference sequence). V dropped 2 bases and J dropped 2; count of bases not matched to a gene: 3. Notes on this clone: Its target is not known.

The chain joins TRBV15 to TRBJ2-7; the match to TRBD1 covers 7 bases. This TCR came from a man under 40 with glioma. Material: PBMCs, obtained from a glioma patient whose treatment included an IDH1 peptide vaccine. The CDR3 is CATSRRDSPYEQYF. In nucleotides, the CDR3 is TGTGCCACCAGCAGACGGGACAGCCCCTACGAGCAGTACTTC.